The sequence of this TCR beta chain was determined in a study of T cell responses to AZD1222 COVID-19 vaccine. Study-level information: Second-dose intervals of approximately 4 or approximately 12 weeks were pooled.

Assay used: immunoSEQ multiplex PCR; TCRdb lists only in-frame clones, some missing. The sample has fewer than 150,000 clones, about nine tenths seen once; the top ten hold roughly 4.7%. Study observations and caveats: Close to half of all spike-specific TCRs reportedly target regions of the variants that are unmutated. The study identified only a handful of AZD1222 recipients as seropositive at baseline. Without day 14 samples, only post-peak T cell repertoires were studied.

Comment on this clone: Its antigen is undetermined.

The source of this sequence is an adult in good health. Source: peripheral blood, taken on day 0 of AZD1222 vaccination.

The CDR3 reads CASSRTGVTQYF. In nucleotides, the CDR3 is TGCGCCAGCAGTCGGACAGGGGTTACGCAGTATTTT. This chain uses TRBV5-1 with TRBJ2-3; TRBD1 matches at 9 bases. Trimming took 5 bases from V and 8 from J; bases not matched to a gene: 3. Germline assignment: CDR1 SGHRS and CDR2 YFSETQ. CDR3 size: 12 residues. The full variable domain, its missing parts supplied by reference TRBV5-1 and TRBJ2-3, is KAGVTQTPRYLIKTRGQQVTLSCSPISGHRSVSWYQQTPGQGLQFLFEYFSETQRNKGNFPGRFSGRQFSNSRSEMNVSTLELGDSALYLCASSRTGVTQYFGPGTRLTVL.